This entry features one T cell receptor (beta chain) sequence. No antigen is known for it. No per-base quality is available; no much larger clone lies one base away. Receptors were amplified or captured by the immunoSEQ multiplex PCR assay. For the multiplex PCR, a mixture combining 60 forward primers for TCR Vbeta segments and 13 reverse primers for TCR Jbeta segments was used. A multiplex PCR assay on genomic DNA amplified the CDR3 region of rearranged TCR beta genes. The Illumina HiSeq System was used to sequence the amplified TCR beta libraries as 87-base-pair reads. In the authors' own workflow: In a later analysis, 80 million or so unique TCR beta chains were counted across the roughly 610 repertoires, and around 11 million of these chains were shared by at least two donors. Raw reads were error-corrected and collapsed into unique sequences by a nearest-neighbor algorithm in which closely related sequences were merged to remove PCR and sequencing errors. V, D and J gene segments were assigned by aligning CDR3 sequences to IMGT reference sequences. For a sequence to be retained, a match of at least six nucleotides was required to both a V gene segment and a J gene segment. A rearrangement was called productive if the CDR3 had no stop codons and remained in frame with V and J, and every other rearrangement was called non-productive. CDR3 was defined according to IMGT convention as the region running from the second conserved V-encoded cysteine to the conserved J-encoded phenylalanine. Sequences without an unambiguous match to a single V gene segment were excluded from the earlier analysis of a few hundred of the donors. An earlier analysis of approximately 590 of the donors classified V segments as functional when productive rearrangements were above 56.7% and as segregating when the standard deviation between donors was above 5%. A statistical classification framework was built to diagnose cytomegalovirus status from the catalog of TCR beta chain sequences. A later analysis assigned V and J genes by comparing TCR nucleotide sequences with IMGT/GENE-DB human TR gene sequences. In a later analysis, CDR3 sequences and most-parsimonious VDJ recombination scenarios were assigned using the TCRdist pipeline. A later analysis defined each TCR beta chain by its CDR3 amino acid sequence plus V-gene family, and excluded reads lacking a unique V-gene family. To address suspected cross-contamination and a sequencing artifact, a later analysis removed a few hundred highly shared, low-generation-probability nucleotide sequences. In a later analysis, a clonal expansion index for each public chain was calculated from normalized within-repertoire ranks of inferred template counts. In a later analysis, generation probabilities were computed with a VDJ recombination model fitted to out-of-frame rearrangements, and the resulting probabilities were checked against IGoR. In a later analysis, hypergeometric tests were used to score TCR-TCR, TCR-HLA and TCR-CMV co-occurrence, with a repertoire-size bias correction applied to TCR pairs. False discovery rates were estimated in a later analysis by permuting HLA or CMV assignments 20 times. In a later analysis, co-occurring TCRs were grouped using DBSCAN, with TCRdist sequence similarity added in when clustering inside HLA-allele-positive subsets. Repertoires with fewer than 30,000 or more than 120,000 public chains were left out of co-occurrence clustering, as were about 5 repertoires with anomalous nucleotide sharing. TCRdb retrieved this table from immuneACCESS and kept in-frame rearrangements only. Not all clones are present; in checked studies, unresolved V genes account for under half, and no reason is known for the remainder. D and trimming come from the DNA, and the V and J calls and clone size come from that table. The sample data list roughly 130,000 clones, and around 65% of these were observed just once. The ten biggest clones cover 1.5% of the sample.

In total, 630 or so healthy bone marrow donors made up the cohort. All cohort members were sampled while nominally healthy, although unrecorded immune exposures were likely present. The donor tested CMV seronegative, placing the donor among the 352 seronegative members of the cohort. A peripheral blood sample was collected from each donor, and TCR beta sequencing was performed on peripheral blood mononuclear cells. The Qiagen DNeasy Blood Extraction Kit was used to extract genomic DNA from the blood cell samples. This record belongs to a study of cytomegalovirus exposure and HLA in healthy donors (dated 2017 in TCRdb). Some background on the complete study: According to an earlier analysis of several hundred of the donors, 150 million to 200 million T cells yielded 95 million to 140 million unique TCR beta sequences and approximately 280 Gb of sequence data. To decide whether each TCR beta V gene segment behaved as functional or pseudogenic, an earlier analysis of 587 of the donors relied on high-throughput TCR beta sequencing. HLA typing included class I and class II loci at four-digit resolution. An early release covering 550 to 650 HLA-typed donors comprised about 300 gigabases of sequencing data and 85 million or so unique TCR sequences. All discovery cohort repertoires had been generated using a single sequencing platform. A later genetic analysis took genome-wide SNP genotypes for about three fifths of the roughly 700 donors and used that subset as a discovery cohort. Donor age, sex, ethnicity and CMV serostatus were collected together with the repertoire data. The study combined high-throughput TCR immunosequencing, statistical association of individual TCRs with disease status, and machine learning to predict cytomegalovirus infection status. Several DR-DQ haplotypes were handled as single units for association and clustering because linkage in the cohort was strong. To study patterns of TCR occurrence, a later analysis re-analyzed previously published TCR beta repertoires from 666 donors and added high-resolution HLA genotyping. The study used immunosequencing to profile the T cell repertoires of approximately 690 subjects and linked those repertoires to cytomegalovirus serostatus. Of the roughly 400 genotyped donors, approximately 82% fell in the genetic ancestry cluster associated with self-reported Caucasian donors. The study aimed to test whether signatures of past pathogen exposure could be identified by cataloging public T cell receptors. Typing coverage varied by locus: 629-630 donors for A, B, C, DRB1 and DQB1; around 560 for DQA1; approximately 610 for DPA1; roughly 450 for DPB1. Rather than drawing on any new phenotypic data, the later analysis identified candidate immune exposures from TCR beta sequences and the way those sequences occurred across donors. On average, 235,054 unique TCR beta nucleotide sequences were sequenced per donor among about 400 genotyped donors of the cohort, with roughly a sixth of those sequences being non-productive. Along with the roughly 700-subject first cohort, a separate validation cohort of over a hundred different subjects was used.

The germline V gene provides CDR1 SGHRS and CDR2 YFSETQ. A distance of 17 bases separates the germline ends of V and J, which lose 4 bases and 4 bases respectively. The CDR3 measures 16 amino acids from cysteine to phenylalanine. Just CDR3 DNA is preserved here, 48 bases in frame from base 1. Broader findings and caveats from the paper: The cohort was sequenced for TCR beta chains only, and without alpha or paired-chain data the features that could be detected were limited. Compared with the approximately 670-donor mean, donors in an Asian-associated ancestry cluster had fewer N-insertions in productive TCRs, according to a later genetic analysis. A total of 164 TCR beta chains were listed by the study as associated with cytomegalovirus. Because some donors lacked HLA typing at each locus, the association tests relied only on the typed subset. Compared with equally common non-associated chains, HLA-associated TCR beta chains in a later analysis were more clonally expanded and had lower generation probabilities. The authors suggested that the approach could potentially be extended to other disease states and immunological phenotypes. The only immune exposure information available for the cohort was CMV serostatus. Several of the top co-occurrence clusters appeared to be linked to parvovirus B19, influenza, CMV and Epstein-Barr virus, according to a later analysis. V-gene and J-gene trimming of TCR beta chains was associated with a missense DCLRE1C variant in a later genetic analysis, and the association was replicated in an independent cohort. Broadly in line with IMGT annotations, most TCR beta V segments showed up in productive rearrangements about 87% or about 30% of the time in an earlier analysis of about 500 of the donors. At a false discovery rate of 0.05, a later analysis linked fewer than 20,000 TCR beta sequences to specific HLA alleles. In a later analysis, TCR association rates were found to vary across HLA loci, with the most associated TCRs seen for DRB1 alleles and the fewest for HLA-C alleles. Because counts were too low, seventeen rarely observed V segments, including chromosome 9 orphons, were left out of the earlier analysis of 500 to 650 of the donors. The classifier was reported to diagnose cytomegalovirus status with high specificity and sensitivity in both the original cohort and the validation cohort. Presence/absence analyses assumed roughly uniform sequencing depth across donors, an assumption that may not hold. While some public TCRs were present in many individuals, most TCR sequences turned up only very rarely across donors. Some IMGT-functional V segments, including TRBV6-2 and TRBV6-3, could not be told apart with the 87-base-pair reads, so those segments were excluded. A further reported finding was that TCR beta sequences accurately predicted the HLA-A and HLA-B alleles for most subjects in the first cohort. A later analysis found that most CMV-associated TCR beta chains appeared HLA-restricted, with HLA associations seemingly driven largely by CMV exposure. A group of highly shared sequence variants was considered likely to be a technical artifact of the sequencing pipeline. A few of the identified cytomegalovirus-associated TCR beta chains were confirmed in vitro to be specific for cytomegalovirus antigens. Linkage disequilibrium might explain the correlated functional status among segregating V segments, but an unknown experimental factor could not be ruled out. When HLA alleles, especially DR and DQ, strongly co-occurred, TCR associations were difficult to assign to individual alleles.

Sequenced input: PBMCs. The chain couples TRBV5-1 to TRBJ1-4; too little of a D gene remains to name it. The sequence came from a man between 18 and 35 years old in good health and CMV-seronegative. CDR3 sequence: CASSLSTGSLNEKLFF. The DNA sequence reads TGCGCCAGCAGCCTTTCGACTGGCAGCCTTAATGAAAAACTGTTTTTT. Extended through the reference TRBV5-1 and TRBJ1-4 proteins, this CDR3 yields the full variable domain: KAGVTQTPRYLIKTRGQQVTLSCSPISGHRSVSWYQQTPGQGLQFLFEYFSETQRNKGNFPGRFSGRQFSNSRSEMNVSTLELGDSALYLCASSLSTGSLNEKLFFGSGTQLSVL.